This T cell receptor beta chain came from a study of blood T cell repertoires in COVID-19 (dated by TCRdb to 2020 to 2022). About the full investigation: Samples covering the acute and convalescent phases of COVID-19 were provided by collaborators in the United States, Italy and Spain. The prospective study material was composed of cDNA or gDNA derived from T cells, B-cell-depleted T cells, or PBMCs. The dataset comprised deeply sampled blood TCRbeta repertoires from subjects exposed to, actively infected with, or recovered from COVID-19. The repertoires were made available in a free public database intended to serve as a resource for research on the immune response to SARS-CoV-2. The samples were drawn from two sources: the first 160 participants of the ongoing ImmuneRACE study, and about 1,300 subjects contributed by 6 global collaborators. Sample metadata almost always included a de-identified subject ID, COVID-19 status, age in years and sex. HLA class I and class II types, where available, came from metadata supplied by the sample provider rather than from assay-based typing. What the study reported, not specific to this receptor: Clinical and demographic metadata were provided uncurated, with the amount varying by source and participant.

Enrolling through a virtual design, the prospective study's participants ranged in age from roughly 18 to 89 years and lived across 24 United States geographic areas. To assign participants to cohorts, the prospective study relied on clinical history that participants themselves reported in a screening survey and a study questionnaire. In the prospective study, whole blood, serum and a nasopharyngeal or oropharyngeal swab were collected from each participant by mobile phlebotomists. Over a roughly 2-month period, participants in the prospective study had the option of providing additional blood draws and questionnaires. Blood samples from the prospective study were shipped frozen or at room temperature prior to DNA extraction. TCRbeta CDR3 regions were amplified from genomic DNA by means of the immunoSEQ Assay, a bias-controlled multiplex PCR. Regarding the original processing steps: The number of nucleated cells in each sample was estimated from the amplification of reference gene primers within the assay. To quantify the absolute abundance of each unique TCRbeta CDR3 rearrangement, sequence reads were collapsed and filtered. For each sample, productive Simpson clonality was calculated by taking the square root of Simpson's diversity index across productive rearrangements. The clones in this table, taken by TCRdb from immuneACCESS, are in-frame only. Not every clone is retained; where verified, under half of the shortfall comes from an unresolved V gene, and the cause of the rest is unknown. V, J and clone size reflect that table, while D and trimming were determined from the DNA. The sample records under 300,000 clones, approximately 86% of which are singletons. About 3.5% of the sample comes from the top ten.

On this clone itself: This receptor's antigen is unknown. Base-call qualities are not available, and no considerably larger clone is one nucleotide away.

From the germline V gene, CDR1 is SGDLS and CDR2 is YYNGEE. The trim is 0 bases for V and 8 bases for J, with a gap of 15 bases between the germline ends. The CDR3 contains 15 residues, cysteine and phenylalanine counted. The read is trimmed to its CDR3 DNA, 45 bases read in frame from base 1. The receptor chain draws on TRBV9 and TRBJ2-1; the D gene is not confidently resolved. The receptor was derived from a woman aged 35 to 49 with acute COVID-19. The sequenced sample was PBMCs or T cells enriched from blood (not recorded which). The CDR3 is CASSVVAAFSHEQFF. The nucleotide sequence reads TGTGCCAGCAGCGTAGTCGCGGCATTTTCGCATGAGCAGTTCTTC. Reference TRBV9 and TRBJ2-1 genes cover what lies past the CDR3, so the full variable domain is DSGVTQTPKHLITATGQRVTLRCSPRSGDLSVYWYQQSLDQGLQFLIQYYNGEERAKGNILERFSAQQFPDLHSELNLSSLELGDSALYFCASSVVAAFSHEQFFGPGTRLTVL.